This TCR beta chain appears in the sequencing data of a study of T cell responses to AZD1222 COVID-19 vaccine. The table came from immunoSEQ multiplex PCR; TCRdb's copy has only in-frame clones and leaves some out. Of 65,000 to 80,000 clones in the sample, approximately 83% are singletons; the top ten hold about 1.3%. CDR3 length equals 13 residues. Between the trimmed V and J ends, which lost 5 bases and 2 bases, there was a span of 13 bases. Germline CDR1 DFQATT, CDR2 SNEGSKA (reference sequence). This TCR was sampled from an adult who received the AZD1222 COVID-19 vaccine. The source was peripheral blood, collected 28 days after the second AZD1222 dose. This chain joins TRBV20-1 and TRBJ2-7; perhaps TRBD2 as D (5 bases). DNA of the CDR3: TGCAGTGCTCGTGGACTGGAGACCTACGAGCAGTACTTC. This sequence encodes CSARGLETYEQYF.